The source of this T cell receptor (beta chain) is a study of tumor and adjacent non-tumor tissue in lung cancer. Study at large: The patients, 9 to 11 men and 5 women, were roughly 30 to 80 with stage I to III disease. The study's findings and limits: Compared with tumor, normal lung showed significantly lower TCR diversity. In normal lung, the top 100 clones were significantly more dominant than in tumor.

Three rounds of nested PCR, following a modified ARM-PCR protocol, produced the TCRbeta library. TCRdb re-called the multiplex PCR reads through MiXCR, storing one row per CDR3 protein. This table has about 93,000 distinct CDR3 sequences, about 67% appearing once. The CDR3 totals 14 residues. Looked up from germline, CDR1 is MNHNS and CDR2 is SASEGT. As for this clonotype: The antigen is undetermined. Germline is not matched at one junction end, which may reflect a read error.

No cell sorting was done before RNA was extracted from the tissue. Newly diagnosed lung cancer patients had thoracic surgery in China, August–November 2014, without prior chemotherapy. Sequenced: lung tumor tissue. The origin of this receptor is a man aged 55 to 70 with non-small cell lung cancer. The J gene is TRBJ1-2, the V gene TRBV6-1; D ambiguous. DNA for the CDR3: TGCGCCAGCAGTGATGGATACCTGGTCTATGGCTACACCTTC. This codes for CASSDGYLVYGYTF.